This record concerns one T cell receptor beta chain sequence. Original data processing: For nucleated cells, counts were estimated from reference gene primer amplification. Only in-frame clones appear in the TCRdb table, and some are missing; sequencing was by immunoSEQ multiplex PCR. D and trimming were read from the DNA, whereas the V and J calls and clone size are those reported in that table. The sample shows 150,000 to 200,000 clones, roughly 86% of them seen only once. These data come from a study of blood T cell repertoires in COVID-19. Study background: Samples of COVID-19 (acute and convalescent) were obtained from the United States, Italy and Spain.

V gave up 2 bases and J gave up 4 bases, with 14 bases separating them. The CDR3 extends over 15 amino acids. CDR1 LGHDT and CDR2 YNNKEL come from the germline V gene (reference sequence). The chain links TRBV3-1 (or the pseudogene TRBV3-2) to TRBJ2-5, with D possibly TRBD2 on 5 matching bases. The sequenced material came from peripheral blood. This receptor was obtained from a man in his sixties or seventies with acute or convalescent COVID-19. CDR3 nucleotide sequence: TGTGCCAGCAGCCAAATCTCGGCTGGAGGAGAGACCCAGTACTTC. Amino acids: CASSQISAGGETQYF.